This TCR beta chain appears in the sequencing data of a study of T cell responses to AZD1222 COVID-19 vaccine (dated by TCRdb to about 2021). Study-level background: TCR sequencing was performed for approximately 240 trial participants, of whom about 200 were given two doses of AZD1222 and approximately 25 were given two doses of MenACWY control vaccine. Trial participants were enrolled by age into subgroups of 18-55, 56-69 and 70-plus years, and 148, 28 and 57 TCR-sequenced participants, respectively, were included in these subgroups.

The time point label corresponds to: about 28 days (+/-7) after the second vaccine dose. Because spike-specific TCR depth and breadth did not differ between the two schedules, AZD1222 recipients who got a second dose at roughly 4 weeks were pooled with those who got a second dose at roughly 12 weeks. Samples from vaccinated people were obtained from the UK trials COV001 and COV002, which included a single-blind randomized controlled phase 2/3 trial of AZD1222 (ChAdOx1 nCoV-19) in healthy adults. Trial participant PBMC samples were collected at day 0 and day 28 after the second dose for TCRbeta chain sequencing. Turning to this clone: It has no known antigen specificity. Nothing much larger sits one base from this clone, and base qualities are not available.

According to the germline V gene (reference sequence), CDR1 reads LGHDT and CDR2 reads YNNKEL. Deletion took 1 base off V and 7 bases off J, with a span of 8 bases between the germline ends. The CDR3 runs 14 amino acids, cysteine and phenylalanine included. CDR3 DNA only is kept here, 42 bases in frame from base 1. What the authors observed across the whole study: Because no day 14 peak-response samples were available, the repertoires could be characterized only after the peak T cell response. A significant rise in spike-specific TCR breadth and depth was observed after two AZD1222 doses relative to day 0 and relative to MenACWY recipients. Participants were mostly white British, with more females than males. The authors suggested clonal diversity may have been underestimated. The 56-69-year group was small, and its depth increase did not reach significance, likely because of low power. Conclusions about previously exposed vaccinees are limited because only six or seven AZD1222 recipients were SARS-CoV-2 seropositive at baseline. Epitopes outside the regions mutated in the B.1.351 and B.1.1.7 variants were reportedly recognized by nearly half of the unique spike-specific TCRs. The vaccine-associated CD4 TCRs covered the entire spike protein, and the dominant responses fell in regions 160-218 and 743-854.

The CDR3 regions of human TCRbeta chains were analyzed by immunosequencing. As for how the authors treated the data: Repertoire TCRs were matched against a reference library of SARS-CoV-2-specific TCRs generated with the MIRA antigen-specificity platform. Breadth was defined as the fraction of unique TCRs that were SARS-CoV-2-associated. Depth was defined as the fraction of total T cells that were SARS-CoV-2-associated. Using the MIRA data, every spike-specific TCR was mapped to the spike region that the TCR reacted to and assigned to either a CD4 or a CD8 class. Log10-transformed breadth and depth values were compared by one-way ANOVA with Sidak's multiple comparisons tests. Not all clones reach the TCRdb copy of this immuneACCESS table, which keeps in-frame sequences only. Checked studies attribute under half of the gap to unresolved V genes and leave the rest unexplained. Clone size and the V and J calls come from that table; the DNA yielded D and trimming. This sample holds roughly 80,000 clones; approximately 90% were observed only once. The ten largest make up 3.3% of the sample.

This material consisted of peripheral blood, taken 28 days after the second AZD1222 dose. The sequence is built from TRBV3-1 (or the pseudogene TRBV3-2) and TRBJ1-6; no confident D gene assignment can be made. The origin of this receptor is an adult who received the AZD1222 COVID-19 vaccine. The CDR3 here reads CASSQASVNSPLHF. The nucleotide sequence reads as follows: TGTGCCAGCAGCCAAGCTTCCGTGAATTCACCCCTCCACTTT.